Listed below are T cell receptor beta chains from one sample, sequenced in a study of T-cell memory formation after mild COVID-19. Each CDR3 protein gets one entry after TCRdb re-called the 5' RACE reads with MiXCR. Of 300,000 to 350,000 distinct CDR3 sequences in the sample, over 10% were seen once. Sample: PBMCs or a T cell subset sorted from them (not recorded which). Receptors were obtained from a man aged 18 to 30 who had mild COVID-19 (a few samples of this study predate the infection). Cell type and time point are not known. The CDR3 runs from the conserved cysteine through the conserved F or W. A D gene is named only where the DNA matches it firmly. Clone size is stated in some rows and not others, as once, few, many or a class when expanded.

v_call,clone_size,d_call,cdr3_length,j_call,cdr3_nt,cdr3_aa
TRBV15,.,TRBD2,15,TRBJ2-5,TGTGCCACCAGCAGACGGGAGGGGGGTGCGGAGACCCAGTACTTC,CATSRREGGAETQYF
TRBV29-1,.,.,11,TRBJ1-1,TGCAGCGCCCGACAGAATCTTGAAGCTTTCTTT,CSARQNLEAFF
TRBV5-8,few,.,12,TRBJ1-6,TGTGCCAGCAGCTTCAGGAATTCACCCCTCCACTTT,CASSFRNSPLHF
TRBV5-6,few,.,13,TRBJ2-5,TGTGCCAGCAGCTGGAGGCGTCAAGAGACCCAGTACTTC,CASSWRRQETQYF
TRBV29-1,few,.,12,TRBJ1-3,TGCAGCGTTGGAGGTTCTGGAAACACCATATATTTT,CSVGGSGNTIYF
TRBV7-3,many,TRBD2,15,TRBJ2-3,TGTGCCAGCAGCTCACTAGCGGGGATGACAGATACGCAGTATTTT,CASSSLAGMTDTQYF
TRBV29-1,.,.,12,TRBJ1-2,TGCAGCGTTGGGGGGATGAACTATGGCTACACCTTC,CSVGGMNYGYTF
TRBV4-1,.,.,14,TRBJ1-5,TGCGCCAGCAGCCAAGAGGTCAGGGGCCAGCCCCAGCATTTT,CASSQEVRGQPQHF
TRBV4-3,.,TRBD1,16,TRBJ2-2,TGCGCCAGCAGCCGGGGGACAGGGGGATACACCGGGGAGCTGTTTTTT,CASSRGTGGYTGELFF
TRBV4-1,.,TRBD2,16,TRBJ2-2,TGCGCCAGCAGACGTCCCCTAGCGGAGAACACCGGGGAGCTGTTTTTT,CASRRPLAENTGELFF
TRBV24-1,few,.,13,TRBJ2-3,TGTGCCACCAGTGCCCAGGTCGTAGATACGCAGTATTTT,CATSAQVVDTQYF
TRBV7-2,few,.,14,TRBJ1-5,TGTGCCAGCAGCTTCGCGGGGTTTAATCAGCCCCAGCATTTT,CASSFAGFNQPQHF
TRBV5-1,many,.,14,TRBJ1-2,TGCGCCAGCAGCTTGGTAGGGGGAAACTATGGCTACACCTTC,CASSLVGGNYGYTF
TRBV20-1,.,.,15,TRBJ2-5,TGCAGTGCTAGAGATGGGGATGAGCAGAGAGAGACCCAGTACTTC,CSARDGDEQRETQYF
TRBV9,few,.,15,TRBJ1-6,TGTGCCAGCAGCGGGGGACCGGAGGGGGGACCACCCCTCCACTTT,CASSGGPEGGPPLHF
TRBV5-1,many,TRBD2,15,TRBJ2-1,TGCGCCAGCAGCTTGGAGAGCGGGGACTACAATGAGCAGTTCTTC,CASSLESGDYNEQFF
TRBV11-2,.,.,14,TRBJ1-1,TGTGCCAGCAGCTTGCTCTTTTCAATCACTGAAGCTTTCTTT,CASSLLFSITEAFF
TRBV7-9,.,.,13,TRBJ1-1,TGTGCCAGCAGCTTACGGGTCGACACTGAAGCTTTCTTT,CASSLRVDTEAFF